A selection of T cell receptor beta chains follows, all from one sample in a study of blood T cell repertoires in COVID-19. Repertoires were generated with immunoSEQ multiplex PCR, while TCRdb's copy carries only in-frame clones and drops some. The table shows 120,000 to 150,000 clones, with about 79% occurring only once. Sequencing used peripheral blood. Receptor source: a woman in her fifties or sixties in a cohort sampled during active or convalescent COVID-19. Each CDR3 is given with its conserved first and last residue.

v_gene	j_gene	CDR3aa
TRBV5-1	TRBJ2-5	CASSRMTSGGEETQYF
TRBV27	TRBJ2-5	CASSLWGDQETQYF
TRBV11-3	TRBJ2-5	CASSLIGTSGTQYF
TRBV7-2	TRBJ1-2	CASSLAEGQTHGYTF
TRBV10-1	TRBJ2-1	CASSEIAGDNEQFF
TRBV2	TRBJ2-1	CASKGTGTYNEQFF
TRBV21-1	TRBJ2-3	CASSGGTSGGDNTDTQYF
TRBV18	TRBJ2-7	CASSPSLAETYEQYF
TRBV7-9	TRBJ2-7	CASSLEPGTGKSEQYF
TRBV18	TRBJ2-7	CASSQDRAGEQYF
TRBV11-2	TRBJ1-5	CASSFGDNQPQHF
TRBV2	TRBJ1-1	CATRKGEGNTEAFF
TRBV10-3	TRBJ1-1	CALKSSGGVNTEAFF
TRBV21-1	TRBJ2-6	CASSKEGGEAGANVLTF
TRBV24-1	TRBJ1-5	CATSPRGRHSNQPQHF
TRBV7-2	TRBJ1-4	CASSYRTDEKLFF
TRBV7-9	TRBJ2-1	CASTGSYPPHNEQFF
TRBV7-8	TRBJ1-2	CASSFDNGSGYTF
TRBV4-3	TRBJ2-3	CASSQEAETAYSTQYF
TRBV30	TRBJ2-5	CAWTKQGAETQYF
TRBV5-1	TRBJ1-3	CASARNQGASGNTIYF
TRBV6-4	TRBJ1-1	CASRNSGTANTEAFF
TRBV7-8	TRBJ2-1	CASSQATGFGGNEQFF
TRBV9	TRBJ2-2	CASSVEGSFGELFF
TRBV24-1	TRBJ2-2	CATSGEVTGELFF
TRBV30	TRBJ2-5	CAWIASHSSTETQYF
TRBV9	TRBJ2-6	CASSVTGTGGAGANVLTF
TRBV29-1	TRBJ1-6	CSVAGGTGNSPLHF
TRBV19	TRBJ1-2	CASSDSTYGYTF
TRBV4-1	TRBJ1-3	CASSQDGSGNTIYF
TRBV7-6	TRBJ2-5	CASSRTNQRRKETQYF
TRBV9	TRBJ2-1	CASSARNTYSGSSYNEQFF
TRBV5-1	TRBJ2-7	CASSLVVAGGTYEQYF
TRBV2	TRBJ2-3	CASDTYRTYQGPDTQYF
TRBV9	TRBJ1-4	CASSVGGEGEKLFF
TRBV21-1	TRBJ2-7	CASSKKRDRGSYEQYF
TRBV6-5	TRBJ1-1	CASSYSEGAGDTEAFF
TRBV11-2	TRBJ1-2	CASSLGGGEGYTF
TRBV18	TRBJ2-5	CASSPQTDQETQYF
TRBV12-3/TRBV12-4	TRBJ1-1	CASSFQGDTEAFF
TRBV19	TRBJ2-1	CASSILAGGIYNEQFF
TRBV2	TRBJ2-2	CASSDPLIRVRGELFF
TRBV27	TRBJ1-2	CASSLSVSSYPVGYTF
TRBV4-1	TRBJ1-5	CASSQGDSGHQPQHF
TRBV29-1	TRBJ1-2	CSVGSGTSAPYGYTF
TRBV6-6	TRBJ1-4	CASSPTGGGEKLFF
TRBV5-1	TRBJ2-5	CASSLSLAGGETQYF
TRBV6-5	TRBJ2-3	CASSPNSGGTDTQYF